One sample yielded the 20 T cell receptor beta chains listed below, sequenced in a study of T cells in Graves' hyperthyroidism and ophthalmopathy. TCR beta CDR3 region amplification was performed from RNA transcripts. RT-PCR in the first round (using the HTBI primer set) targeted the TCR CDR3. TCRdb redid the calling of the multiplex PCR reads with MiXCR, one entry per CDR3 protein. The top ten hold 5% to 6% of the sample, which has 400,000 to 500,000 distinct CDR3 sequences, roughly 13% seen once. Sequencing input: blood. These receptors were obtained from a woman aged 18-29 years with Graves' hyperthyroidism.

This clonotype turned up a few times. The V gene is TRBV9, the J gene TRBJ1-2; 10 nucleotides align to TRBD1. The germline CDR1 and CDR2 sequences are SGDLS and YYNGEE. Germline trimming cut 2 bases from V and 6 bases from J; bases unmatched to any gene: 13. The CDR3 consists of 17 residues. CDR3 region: CASSVQPTAGTGDGYTF. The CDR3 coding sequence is TGTGCCAGCAGCGTCCAACCAACCGCCGGGACAGGGGATGGCTACACCTTC.

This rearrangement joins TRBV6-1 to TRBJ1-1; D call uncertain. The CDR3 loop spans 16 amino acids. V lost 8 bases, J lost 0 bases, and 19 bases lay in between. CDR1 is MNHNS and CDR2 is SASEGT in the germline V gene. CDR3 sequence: CASLPGRGIMNTEAFF. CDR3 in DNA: TGTGCCAGCCTACCCGGACGGGGTATTATGAACACTGAAGCTTTCTTT.

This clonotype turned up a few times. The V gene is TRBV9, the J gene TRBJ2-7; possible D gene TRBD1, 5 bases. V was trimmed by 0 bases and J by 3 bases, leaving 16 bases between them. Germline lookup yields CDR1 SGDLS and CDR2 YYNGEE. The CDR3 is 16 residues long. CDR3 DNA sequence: TGTGCCAGCAGCGTAGCAGGGTCCGAAGGCTTCTACGAGCAGTACTTC. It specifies CASSVAGSEGFYEQYF.

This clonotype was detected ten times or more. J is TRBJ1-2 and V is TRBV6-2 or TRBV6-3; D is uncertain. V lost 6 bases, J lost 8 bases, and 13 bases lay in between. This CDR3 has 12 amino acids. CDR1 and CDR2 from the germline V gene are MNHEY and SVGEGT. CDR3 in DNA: TGTGCCAGCAGCACAGCAGTAACGGGCTACACCTTC. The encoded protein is CASSTAVTGYTF.

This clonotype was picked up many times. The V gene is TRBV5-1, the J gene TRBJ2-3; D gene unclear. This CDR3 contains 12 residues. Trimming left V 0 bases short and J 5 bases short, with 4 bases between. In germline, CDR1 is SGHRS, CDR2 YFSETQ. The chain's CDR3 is CASSLERDTQYF. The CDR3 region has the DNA TGCGCCAGCAGCTTGGAGAGAGATACGCAGTATTTT.

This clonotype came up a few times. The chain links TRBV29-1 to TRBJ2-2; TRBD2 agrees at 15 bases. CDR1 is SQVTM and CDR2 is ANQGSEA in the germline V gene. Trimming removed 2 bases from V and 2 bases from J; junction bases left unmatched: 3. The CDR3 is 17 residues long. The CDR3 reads CSVEWGLAGGNTGELFF. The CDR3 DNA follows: TGCAGCGTTGAATGGGGACTAGCGGGAGGCAACACCGGGGAGCTGTTTTTT.

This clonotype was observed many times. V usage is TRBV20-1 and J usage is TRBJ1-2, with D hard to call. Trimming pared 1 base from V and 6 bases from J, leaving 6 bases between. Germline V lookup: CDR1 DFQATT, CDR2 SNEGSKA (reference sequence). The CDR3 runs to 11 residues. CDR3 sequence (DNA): TGCAGTGCTAGAGGCCCAGATGGCTACACCTTC. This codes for CSARGPDGYTF.

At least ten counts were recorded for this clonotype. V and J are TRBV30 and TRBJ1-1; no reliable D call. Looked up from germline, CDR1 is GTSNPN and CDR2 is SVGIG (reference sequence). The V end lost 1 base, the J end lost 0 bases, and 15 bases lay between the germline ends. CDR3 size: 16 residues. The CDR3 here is CAWSAYSPFMNTEAFF. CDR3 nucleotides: TGTGCCTGGAGTGCGTACAGTCCCTTCATGAACACTGAAGCTTTCTTT.

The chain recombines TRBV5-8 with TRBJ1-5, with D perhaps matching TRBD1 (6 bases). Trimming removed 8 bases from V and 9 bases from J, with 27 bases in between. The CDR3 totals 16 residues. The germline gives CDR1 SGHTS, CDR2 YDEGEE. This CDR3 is CASSIDHGGGNWPQHF. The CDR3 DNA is TGTGCCAGTAGTATAGATCACGGAGGGGGAAATTGGCCCCAGCATTTT.

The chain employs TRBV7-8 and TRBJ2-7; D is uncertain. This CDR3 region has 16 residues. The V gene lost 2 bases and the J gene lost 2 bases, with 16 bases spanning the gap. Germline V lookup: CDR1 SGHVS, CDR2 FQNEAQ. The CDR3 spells CASSLSVRISPYEQYF. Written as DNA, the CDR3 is TGTGCCAGCAGCTTATCTGTCAGGATCTCTCCCTACGAGCAGTACTTC.

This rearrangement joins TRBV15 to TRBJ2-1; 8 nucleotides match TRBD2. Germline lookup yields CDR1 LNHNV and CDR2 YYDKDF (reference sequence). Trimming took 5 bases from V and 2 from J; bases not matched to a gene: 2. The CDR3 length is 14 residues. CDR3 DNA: TGTGCCACCAGCCCGGGACTAGCCTACAATGAGCAGTTCTTC. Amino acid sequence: CATSPGLAYNEQFF.

The CDR3 spells CASTSWGDYGYTF. In DNA form, the CDR3 reads TGTGCCAGCACCTCATGGGGGGACTATGGCTACACCTTC. The rearrangement links TRBV11-2 to TRBJ1-2; maybe TRBD1 (5 bases). Germline values: CDR1 SGHAT, CDR2 FQNNGV. The CDR3 consists of 13 residues. The V and J ends lost 7 bases and 3 bases respectively, with 12 bases between them. Full variable domain (missing parts from reference TRBV11-2 and TRBJ1-2): EAGVAQSPRYKIIEKRQSVAFWCNPISGHATLYWYQQILGQGPKLLIQFQNNGVVDDSQLPKDRFSAERLKGVDSTLKIQPAKLEDSAVYLCASTSWGDYGYTFGSGTRLTVV.

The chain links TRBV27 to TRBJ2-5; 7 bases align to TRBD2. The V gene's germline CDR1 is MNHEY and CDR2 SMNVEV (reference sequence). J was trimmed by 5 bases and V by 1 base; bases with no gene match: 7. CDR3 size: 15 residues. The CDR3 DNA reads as TGTGCCAGCAGTTTATATGGGGGGGTGGGGGAGACCCAGTACTTC. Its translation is CASSLYGGVGETQYF.

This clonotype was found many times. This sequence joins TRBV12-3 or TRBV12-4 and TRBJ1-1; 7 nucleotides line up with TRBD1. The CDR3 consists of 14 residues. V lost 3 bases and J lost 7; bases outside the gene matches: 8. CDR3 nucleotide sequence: TGTGCCAGCAGTTTGGGAGGGGGCGCTTTTGAAGCTTTCTTT. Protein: CASSLGGGAFEAFF.

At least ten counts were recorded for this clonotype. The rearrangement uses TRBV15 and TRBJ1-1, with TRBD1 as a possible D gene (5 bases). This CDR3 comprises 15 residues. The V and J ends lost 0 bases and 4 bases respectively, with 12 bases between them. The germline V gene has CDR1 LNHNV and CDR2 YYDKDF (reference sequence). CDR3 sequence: CATSRDFGGGTEAFF. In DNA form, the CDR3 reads TGTGCCACCAGCAGAGATTTTGGGGGAGGCACTGAAGCTTTCTTT.

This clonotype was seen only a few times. CDR3 protein: CASSLQNEQFF. CDR3 nucleotide sequence: TGTGCCAGCAGCCTCCAAAATGAGCAGTTCTTC. The chain has TRBV6-1 and TRBJ2-1; D uncertain. Germline V gives CDR1 MNHNS, CDR2 SASEGT. V lost 6 bases, J lost 7 bases, and 7 bases lay in between. The CDR3 extends over 11 amino acids.

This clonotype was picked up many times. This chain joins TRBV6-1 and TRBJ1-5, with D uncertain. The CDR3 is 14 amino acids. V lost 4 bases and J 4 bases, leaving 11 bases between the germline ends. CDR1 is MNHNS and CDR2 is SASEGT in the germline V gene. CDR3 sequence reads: CASSVAVSNQPQHF. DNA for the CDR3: TGTGCCAGCAGTGTGGCGGTTTCTAATCAGCCCCAGCATTTT.

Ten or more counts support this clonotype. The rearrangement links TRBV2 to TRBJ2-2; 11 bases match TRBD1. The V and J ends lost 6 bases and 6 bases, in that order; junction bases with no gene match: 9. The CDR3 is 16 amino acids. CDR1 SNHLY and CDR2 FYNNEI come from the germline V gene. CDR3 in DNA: TGTGCCAGCAGGCGATCGGACAGGGGGCTACCCGGGGAGCTGTTTTTT. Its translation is CASRRSDRGLPGELFF.

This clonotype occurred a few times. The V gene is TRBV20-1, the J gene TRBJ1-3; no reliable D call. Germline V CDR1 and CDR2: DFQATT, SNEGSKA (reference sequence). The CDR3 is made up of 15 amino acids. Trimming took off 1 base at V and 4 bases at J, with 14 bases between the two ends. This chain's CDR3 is CSARGGSIPGNTIYF. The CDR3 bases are TGCAGTGCTAGAGGAGGATCGATACCAGGAAACACCATATATTTT.

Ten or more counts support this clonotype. CDR3: CASSVVGGYNTEAFF. As DNA, the CDR3 is TGTGCCAGCAGCGTAGTGGGGGGATACAACACTGAAGCTTTCTTT. The rearrangement links TRBV9 to TRBJ1-1, with D possibly matching TRBD1 (5 bases). V lost 0 bases, J lost 2 bases, and 11 bases lay in between. This CDR3 is 15 amino acids long. The germline V gene encodes CDR1 SGDLS and CDR2 YYNGEE.